This T cell receptor (beta chain) is drawn from a study of persistence of HIV-infected CD4 T cells. The immunoSEQ assay was version 4, run in survey mode. The assay was immunoSEQ multiplex PCR, and TCRdb's table has in-frame clones only and misses some. The table has approximately 65,000 clones, over 60% seen once; the top ten hold 1.5% to 2%. Concerning this clone itself: Its antigen is not identified.

The length of the CDR3 is 14 residues. Trimming cost V 6 bases and J 4 bases, with 14 bases left between them. Looked up from germline, CDR1 is SGHRS and CDR2 is YFSETQ. An overlapping HIV-1 Gag peptide pool stimulated these cells at 1 ug/peptide/mL. Memory cells lacking CD40L and CD69 with high CD45RO were sorted. The sequence was collected from an adult man with HIV who was CMV-seropositive. V usage is TRBV5-1 and J usage is TRBJ2-1; tentatively, D is TRBD1 (6 bases). Source: CD4+ T cells sorted from PBMCs after roughly 18-hour stimulation, taken from a patient who received antiretroviral therapy. The chain's CDR3 is CASTSRGLYNEQFF. CDR3 coding DNA: TGCGCCAGCACGAGCAGGGGCCTATACAATGAGCAGTTCTTC.